Below, 24 T cell receptor beta chains from the same sample are listed, as sequenced in a study of cytomegalovirus exposure and HLA in healthy donors. The PCR used 60 Vbeta and 13 Jbeta primers. The data were produced by immunoSEQ multiplex PCR, yet TCRdb's version contains in-frame clones alone and is incomplete. The data hold about 200,000 clones, with roughly 85% observed a single time. Input material: PBMCs. The receptors here all came from a woman between 50 and 59 years old in good health and CMV-seronegative.

Details on this clone: One end of the junction fails to match germline, which may point to a read error. J is TRBJ2-7 and V is TRBV4-3; the match to TRBD1 covers 9 bases. The CDR3 covers 13 residues. The germline CDR1 and CDR2 sequences are LGHNA and YSLEER. In DNA, the CDR3 is TGCGCCAGCAGCCCGGGACAGGGCCATCCAATCGGCTTC. Translation gives CASSPGQGHPIGF.

This clone appeared a few times. The rearrangement links TRBV7-2 to TRBJ1-3; D gene uncertain. CDR1 is SGHTA, CDR2 FQGNSA, per germline. Trimming cost V 4 bases and J 2 bases, with 6 bases left between them. The CDR3 contains 13 residues. CDR3 amino acids: CASSSYTGNTIYF. CDR3 in DNA: TGTGCCAGCAGCTCTTATACTGGAAACACCATATATTTT.

This chain joins TRBV5-5 and TRBJ1-1; D call uncertain. The germline gives CDR1 SGHKS, CDR2 YYEKEE (reference sequence). The CDR3 totals 14 residues. Between the trimmed V and J ends, which lost 4 bases and 1 base, there was a span of 11 bases. CDR3 DNA: TGTGCCAGCAGCATAAGACTGGAGAACACTGAAGCTTTCTTT. Translated: CASSIRLENTEAFF. Filled out from reference TRBV5-5 and TRBJ1-1, the complete variable domain reads DAGVTQSPTHLIKTRGQQVTLRCSPISGHKSVSWYQQVLGQGPQFIFQYYEKEERGRGNFPDRFSARQFPNYSSELNVNALLLGDSALYLCASSIRLENTEAFFGQGTRLTVV.

The V and J genes are TRBV18 and TRBJ2-3, with 10 positions matching TRBD2. Germline V gene sequence: CDR1 KGHSH, CDR2 LQKENI. There are 15 residues in the CDR3. J gave up 5 bases and V 4 bases, and 6 bases lay outside the gene matches. The CDR3 region is CASSLTSGIEDTQYF. The DNA for the CDR3 is TGTGCCAGCTCACTCACTAGCGGGATCGAAGATACGCAGTATTTT.

The J gene is TRBJ1-1, the V gene TRBV5-4; TRBD1 agrees at 10 bases. This CDR3 has 13 amino acids. V lost 4 bases to trimming and J lost 8 bases; unmatched junction nucleotides: 5. Per the germline V gene, CDR1 is SGHNT and CDR2 is YYREEE (reference sequence). CDR3 protein: CASSQGTGEEAFF. The DNA for the CDR3 is TGTGCCAGCAGCCAGGGGACAGGGGAAGAAGCTTTCTTT.

The V call is TRBV25-1, the J call TRBJ2-1; 7 bases agree with TRBD1. Per germline, CDR1 MGHDK and CDR2 SYGVNS. V lost 7 bases and J lost 4; bases outside the gene matches: 7. This CDR3 has 14 residues. CDR3 in DNA: TGTGCCAGCATCTCGGGACAGAGTTACAATGAGCAGTTCTTC. Translation gives CASISGQSYNEQFF.

This clone was found a few times. This sequence joins TRBV19 and TRBJ2-7; tentative D call: TRBD2 (6 bases). CDR3 size: 14 residues. Germline assignment: CDR1 LNHDA and CDR2 SQIVND (reference sequence). Trimming took 6 bases from V and 2 from J, leaving 14 bases between them. CDR3 DNA: TGTGCCAGTAGCCGGGGAGGAAGCCCCTACGAGCAGTACTTC. Its protein product is CASSRGGSPYEQYF.

This chain links TRBV5-4 with TRBJ2-2; TRBD1 matches at 7 bases. Trimming at V came to 7 bases and at J to 5 bases, leaving 5 bases not matched to a gene. CDR1 and CDR2 (germline): SGHNT, YYREEE (reference sequence). The CDR3 spans 13 residues. As DNA, the CDR3 is TGTGCCAGCGAGACAGGGAGAACCGGGGAGCTGTTTTTT. Translated: CASETGRTGELFF.

The gene calls are TRBV5-1 and TRBJ1-4; TRBD1 agrees at 7 bases. This CDR3 region has 15 residues. V lost 0 bases to trimming and J lost 2 bases; unmatched junction nucleotides: 1. CDR1 is SGHRS, CDR2 YFSETQ, per germline. Here the CDR3 reads CASSLAGGTNEKLFF. The CDR3 DNA follows: TGCGCCAGCAGCTTGGCAGGGGGGACTAATGAAAAACTGTTTTTT.

This chain uses TRBV18 with TRBJ1-5, with TRBD1 as a possible D gene (5 bases). Trimming shortened V by 3 bases and J by 0 bases, and 12 bases separated the two germline ends. Looked up from germline, CDR1 is KGHSH and CDR2 is LQKENI. CDR3 length: 16 amino acids. CDR3 sequence reads: CASSPETGLSNQPQHF. The CDR3 nucleotides are TGTGCCAGCTCACCGGAAACAGGCCTTAGCAATCAGCCCCAGCATTTT.

The DNA for the CDR3 is TGTGCCAGCAGTGAACACGGGTATAGCAATCAGCCCCAGCATTTT. This codes for CASSEHGYSNQPQHF. V usage is TRBV6-1 and J usage is TRBJ1-5; no clear D. The germline CDR1 and CDR2 sequences are MNHNS and SASEGT. The CDR3 is 15 residues long. Trimming left V 2 bases short and J 0 bases short, with 8 bases between.

The chain is built from TRBV2 and TRBJ2-7; D not resolved. CDR1 is SNHLY and CDR2 is FYNNEI in the germline V gene. This CDR3 spans 11 amino acids. V was pared by 3 bases and J by 7 bases, with 7 bases between. The CDR3 bases are TGTGCCAGCAGTGATTCTAGTGAGCAGTACTTC. This sequence encodes CASSDSSEQYF.

The V call is TRBV18, the J call TRBJ1-1, with D perhaps TRBD1 (5 bases). Germline CDR1 KGHSH, CDR2 LQKENI. The CDR3 extends over 17 amino acids. Trimming took 1 base from V and 1 from J, leaving 16 bases between them. In DNA, the CDR3 is TGTGCCAGCTCACCACTTAAAGGGGACTACTGGAACACTGAAGCTTTCTTT. This translates into CASSPLKGDYWNTEAFF.

The chain combines TRBV7-2 with TRBJ2-1, with 9 positions matching TRBD2. Looked up from germline, CDR1 is SGHTA and CDR2 is FQGNSA. The J segment lost 5 bases and the V segment lost 5 bases, leaving 7 bases of the junction unmatched. The CDR3 is made up of 15 amino acids. The CDR3 spells CASSLEPSGDNEQFF. The CDR3 DNA reads as TGTGCCAGCAGCCTCGAACCTAGCGGGGACAATGAGCAGTTCTTC. Full variable domain (rest looked up from reference TRBV7-2 and TRBJ2-1): GAGVSQSPSNKVTEKGKDVELRCDPISGHTALYWYRQSLGQGLEFLIYFQGNSAPDKSGLPSDRFSAERTGGSVSTLTIQRTQQEDSAVYLCASSLEPSGDNEQFFGPGTRLTVL.

The chain couples TRBV7-9 to TRBJ2-3; 8 bases map to TRBD2. Germline V gene lookup returns CDR1 SEHNR and CDR2 FQNEAQ (reference sequence). The CDR3 runs to 15 residues. Trimming took 0 bases from V and 1 from J; bases not matched to a gene: 0. The CDR3 DNA is TGTGCCAGCAGCTTAGCTAGCGGGGGCACAGATACGCAGTATTTT. Protein product: CASSLASGGTDTQYF.

J is TRBJ2-7 and V is TRBV4-1; the match to TRBD2 covers 8 bases. The J segment lost 0 bases and the V segment lost 0 bases, leaving 4 bases of the junction unmatched. This CDR3 contains 16 residues. The germline gives CDR1 MGHRA, CDR2 YSYEKL. The CDR3 reads CASSQEYGTSSYEQYF. The CDR3 nucleotides read TGCGCCAGCAGCCAAGAATACGGGACTAGCTCCTACGAGCAGTACTTC.

The chain links TRBV18 to TRBJ1-2; TRBD1 matches at 7 bases. V lost 3 bases to trimming and J lost 8 bases; unmatched junction nucleotides: 6. The CDR3 spans 13 residues. Germline assignment: CDR1 KGHSH and CDR2 LQKENI. The CDR3, as DNA: TGTGCCAGCTCACCCCAGGGGGTGGTAGGCTACACCTTC. Protein product: CASSPQGVVGYTF.

The rearrangement links TRBV28 to TRBJ1-1; no reliable D call. Germline V gene lookup returns CDR1 MDHEN and CDR2 SYDVKM. This CDR3 comprises 13 residues. V dropped 7 bases and J dropped 4 bases, with 13 bases sitting between them. The CDR3 region has the DNA TGTGCCAGCACTATTCCCCCGGGCACTGAAGCTTTCTTT. Translated: CASTIPPGTEAFF.

The V and J genes are TRBV6-1 and TRBJ2-2; 11 bases are shared with TRBD1. CDR1 and CDR2 from the germline V gene are MNHNS and SASEGT. With 2 bases clipped from V and 12 bases from J, the junction kept 5 bases outside the gene matches. CDR3 length equals 14 residues. The CDR3 DNA reads TGTGCCAGCAGTGAACTGGGGACAGGGGGGCAGCTGTTTTTT. This encodes CASSELGTGGQLFF.

The chain links TRBV7-9 to TRBJ1-2; weak D call: TRBD1 (5 bases). Trimming left V 5 bases short and J 7 bases short, with 17 bases between. CDR3 length equals 14 residues. CDR1 and CDR2 (germline): SEHNR, FQNEAQ (reference sequence). CDR3 protein: CASSTTGGSIGYTF. In DNA, the CDR3 is TGTGCCAGCAGCACGACTGGGGGGTCGATTGGCTACACCTTC.

This clone has only a few counts. The same CDR3 arises from other DNA sequences in this sample as well. The chain links TRBV29-1 to TRBJ2-7; 7 positions match TRBD1. CDR3 length: 11 residues. The trim removed 4 bases at V and 3 bases at J, leaving 0 bases unmatched. In germline, CDR1 is SQVTM, CDR2 ANQGSEA. Written as DNA, the CDR3 is TGCAGCGTTGGGGACAGCTACGAGCAGTACTTC. The encoded protein is CSVGDSYEQYF.

This chain uses TRBV6-5 with TRBJ1-5; 8 bases align to TRBD1. Germline loops: CDR1 MNHEY, CDR2 SVGAGI. V gave up 2 bases and J gave up 6 bases; unmatched junction bases: 9. CDR3 length equals 16 residues. CDR3 in amino acids: CASSYTGPGTGQPQHF. Written as DNA, the CDR3 is TGTGCCAGCAGTTACACAGGGCCTGGGACAGGTCAGCCCCAGCATTTT.

The chain recombines TRBV19 with TRBJ1-5; D remains unclear. Germline lookup yields CDR1 LNHDA and CDR2 SQIVND (reference sequence). Trimming took off 9 bases at V and 2 bases at J, with 11 bases between the two ends. CDR3 length: 13 amino acids. CDR3 coding DNA: TGTGCCAGCGGAAGGGAGGGCAATCAGCCCCAGCATTTT. Translated, it gives CASGREGNQPQHF.

The gene calls are TRBV11-2 and TRBJ2-1; 8 bases fit TRBD2. V shed 6 bases and J 8 bases; nucleotides not matched to a gene: 12. Per germline, CDR1 SGHAT and CDR2 FQNNGV. The CDR3 length is 15 residues. CDR3 sequence reads: CASSKAGTSRDEQFF. CDR3 coding DNA: TGTGCCAGCAGTAAGGCTGGGACTAGTCGCGATGAGCAGTTCTTC.